This T cell receptor (beta chain) was sequenced for a study of blood T cell repertoires in COVID-19. At the level of the study: The United States, Italy and Spain were the sources of the acute and convalescent COVID-19 samples. The analysed material was cDNA or gDNA that came from T cells, B-cell-depleted T cells, or PBMCs.

The CDR3 sequence is 16 residues long. V was trimmed by 5 bases and J by 1 base, leaving 15 bases between them. Per germline, CDR1 LNHDA and CDR2 SQIVND (reference sequence). Per the authors' pipeline: From reference gene primer amplification, estimates of nucleated cell counts were derived. Only in-frame clones appear in the TCRdb table, and some are missing; sequencing was by immunoSEQ multiplex PCR. Clonal size and the V and J genes are those of that table, whereas D and trimming came from the DNA. The repertoire holds about 220,000 clones, with 84% as singletons. The chain recombines TRBV19 with TRBJ1-5, with D possibly matching TRBD1 (6 bases). The source is a man aged 50 or older with active or convalescent COVID-19. The specimen was peripheral blood. The CDR3 loop is CASSPRGGVSNQPQHF. CDR3 nucleotide sequence: TGTGCCAGTAGTCCCCGAGGGGGGGTCAGCAATCAGCCCCAGCATTTT. Together with reference TRBV19 and TRBJ1-5, the CDR3 gives the full variable domain: DGGITQSPKYLFRKEGQNVTLSCEQNLNHDAMYWYRQDPGQGLRLIYYSQIVNDFQKGDIAEGYSVSREKKESFPLTVTSAQKNPTAFYLCASSPRGGVSNQPQHFGDGTRLSIL.